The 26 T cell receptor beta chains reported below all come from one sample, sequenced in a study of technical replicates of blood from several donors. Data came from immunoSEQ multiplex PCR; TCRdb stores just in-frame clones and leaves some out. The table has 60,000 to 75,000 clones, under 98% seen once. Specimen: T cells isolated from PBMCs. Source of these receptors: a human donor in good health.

CDR3 sequence: CASSSGLAGGAGELFF. CDR3 nucleotide sequence: TGTGCCAGCAGCTCCGGACTAGCGGGAGGGGCCGGGGAGCTGTTTTTT. This rearrangement joins TRBV7-3 to TRBJ2-2; 15 nucleotides agree with TRBD2. The CDR3 consists of 16 residues. V lost 4 bases, J lost 6 bases, and 3 bases stayed unmatched. CDR1 SGHTA and CDR2 FQGTGA come from the germline V gene.

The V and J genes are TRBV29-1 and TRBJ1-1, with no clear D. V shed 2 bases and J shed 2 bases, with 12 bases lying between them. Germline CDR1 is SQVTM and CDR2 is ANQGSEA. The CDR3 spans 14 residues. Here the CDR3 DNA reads TGCAGCGTTGAACTCCGGCTAGCTAACACTGAAGCTTTCTTT. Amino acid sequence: CSVELRLANTEAFF.

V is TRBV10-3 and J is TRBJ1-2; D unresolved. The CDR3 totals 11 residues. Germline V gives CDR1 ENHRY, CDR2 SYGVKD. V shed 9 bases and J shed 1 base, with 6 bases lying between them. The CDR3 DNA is TGTGCCATAAACAGTAACTATGGCTACACCTTC. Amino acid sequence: CAINSNYGYTF.

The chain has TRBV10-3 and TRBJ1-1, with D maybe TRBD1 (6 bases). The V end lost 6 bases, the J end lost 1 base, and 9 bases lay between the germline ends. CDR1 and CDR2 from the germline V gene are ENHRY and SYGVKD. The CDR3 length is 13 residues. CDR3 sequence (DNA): TGTGCCATCAGAAAGGACAGGAACACTGAAGCTTTCTTT. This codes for CAIRKDRNTEAFF.

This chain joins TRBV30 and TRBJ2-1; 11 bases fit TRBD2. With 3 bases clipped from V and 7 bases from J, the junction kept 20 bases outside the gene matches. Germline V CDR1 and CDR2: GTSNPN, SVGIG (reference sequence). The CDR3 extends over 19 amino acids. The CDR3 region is CAWRVPVNHRGLAVNEQFF. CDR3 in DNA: TGTGCCTGGAGGGTCCCGGTTAACCATAGGGGACTAGCGGTGAATGAGCAGTTCTTC. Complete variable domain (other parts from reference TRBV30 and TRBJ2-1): SQTIHQWPATLVQPVGSPLSLECTVEGTSNPNLYWYRQAAGRGLQLLFYSVGIGQISSEVPQNLSASRPQDRQFILSSKKLLLSDSGFYLCAWRVPVNHRGLAVNEQFFGPGTRLTVL.

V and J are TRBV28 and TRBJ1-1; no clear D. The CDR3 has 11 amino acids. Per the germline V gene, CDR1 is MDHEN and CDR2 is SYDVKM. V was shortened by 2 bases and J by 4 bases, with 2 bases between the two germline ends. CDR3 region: CASSLLTEAFF. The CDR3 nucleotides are TGTGCCAGCAGTTTACTCACTGAAGCTTTCTTT.

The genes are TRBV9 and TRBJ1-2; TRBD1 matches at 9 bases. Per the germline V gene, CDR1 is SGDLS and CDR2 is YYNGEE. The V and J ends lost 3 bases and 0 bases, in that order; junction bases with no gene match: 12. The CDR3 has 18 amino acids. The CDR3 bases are TGTGCCAGCAGCGGGGAGGGGACAGGGTCTGTAGCTAACTATGGCTACACCTTC. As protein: CASSGEGTGSVANYGYTF.

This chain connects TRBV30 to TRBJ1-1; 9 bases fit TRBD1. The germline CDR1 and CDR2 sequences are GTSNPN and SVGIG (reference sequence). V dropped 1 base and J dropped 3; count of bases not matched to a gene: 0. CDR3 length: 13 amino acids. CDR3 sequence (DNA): TGTGCCTGGAGTGACAGGGGGCACACTGAAGCTTTCTTT. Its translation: CAWSDRGHTEAFF.

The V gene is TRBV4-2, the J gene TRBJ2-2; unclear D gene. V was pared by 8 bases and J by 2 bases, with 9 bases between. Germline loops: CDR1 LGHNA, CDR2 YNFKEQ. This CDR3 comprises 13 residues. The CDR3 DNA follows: TGTGCCAGCGAACACCATAACACCGGGGAGCTGTTTTTT. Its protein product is CASEHHNTGELFF.

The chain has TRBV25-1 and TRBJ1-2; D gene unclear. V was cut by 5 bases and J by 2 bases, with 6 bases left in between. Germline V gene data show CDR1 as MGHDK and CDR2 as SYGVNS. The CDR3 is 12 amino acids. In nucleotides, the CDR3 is TGTGCCAGCAGTTGGCAGAACTATGGCTACACCTTC. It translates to CASSWQNYGYTF.

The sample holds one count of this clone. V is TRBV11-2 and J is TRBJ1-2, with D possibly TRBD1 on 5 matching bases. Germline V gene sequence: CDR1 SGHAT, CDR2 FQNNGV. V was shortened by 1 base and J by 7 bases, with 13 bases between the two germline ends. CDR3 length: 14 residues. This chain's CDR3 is CASSLVVVDTGYTF. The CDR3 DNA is TGTGCCAGCAGCTTAGTAGTGGTGGACACTGGCTACACCTTC.

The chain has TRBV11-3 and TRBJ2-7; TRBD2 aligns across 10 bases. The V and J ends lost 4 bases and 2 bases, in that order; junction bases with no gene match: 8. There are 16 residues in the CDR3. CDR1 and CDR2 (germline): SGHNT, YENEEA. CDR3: CASSSASGRDTYEQYF. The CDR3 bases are TGTGCCAGCAGCTCAGCAAGCGGGAGGGATACCTACGAGCAGTACTTC.

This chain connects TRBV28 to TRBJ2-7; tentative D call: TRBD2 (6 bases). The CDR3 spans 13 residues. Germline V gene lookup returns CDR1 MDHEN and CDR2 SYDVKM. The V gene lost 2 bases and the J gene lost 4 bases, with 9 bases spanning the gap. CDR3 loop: CASSLAGRYEQYF. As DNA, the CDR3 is TGTGCCAGCAGTTTAGCGGGGCGGTACGAGCAGTACTTC.

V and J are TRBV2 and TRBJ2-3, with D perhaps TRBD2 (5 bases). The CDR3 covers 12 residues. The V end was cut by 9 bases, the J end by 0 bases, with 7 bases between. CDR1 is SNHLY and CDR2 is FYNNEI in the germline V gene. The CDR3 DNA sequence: TGTGCCAGAGGACTGAGCACAGATACGCAGTATTTT. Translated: CARGLSTDTQYF.

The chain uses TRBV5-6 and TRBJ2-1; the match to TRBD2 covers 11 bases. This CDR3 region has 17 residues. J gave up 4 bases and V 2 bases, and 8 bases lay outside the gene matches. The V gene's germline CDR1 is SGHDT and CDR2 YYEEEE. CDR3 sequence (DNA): TGTGCCAGCAGCTTTGGGGAACTAGCGGGGGAGTACAATGAGCAGTTCTTC. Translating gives CASSFGELAGEYNEQFF.

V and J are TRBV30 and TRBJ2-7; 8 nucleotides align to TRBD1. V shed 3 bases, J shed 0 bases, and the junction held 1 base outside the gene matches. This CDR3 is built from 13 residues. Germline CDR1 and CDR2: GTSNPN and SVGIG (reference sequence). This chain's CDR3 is CAWRTGVSYEQYF. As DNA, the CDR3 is TGTGCCTGGAGGACAGGGGTCTCCTACGAGCAGTACTTC.

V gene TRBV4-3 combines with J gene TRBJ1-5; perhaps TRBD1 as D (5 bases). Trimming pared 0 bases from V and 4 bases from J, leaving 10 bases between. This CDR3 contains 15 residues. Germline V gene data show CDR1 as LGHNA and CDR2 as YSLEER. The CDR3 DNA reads TGCGCCAGCAGCCAAGATGTCAGGGTTAATCAGCCCCAGCATTTT. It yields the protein CASSQDVRVNQPQHF.

DNA of the CDR3: TGTGCCAGCAGTGAAAGGTGGACTAGTCCCGAGACCCAGTACTTC. It specifies CASSERWTSPETQYF. The chain has TRBV2 and TRBJ2-5, with TRBD2 matching over 7 bases. Germline loops: CDR1 SNHLY, CDR2 FYNNEI. The V gene end was trimmed by 2 bases and the J gene end by 5 bases; junction bases not matched to a gene: 8. CDR3 length: 15 residues.

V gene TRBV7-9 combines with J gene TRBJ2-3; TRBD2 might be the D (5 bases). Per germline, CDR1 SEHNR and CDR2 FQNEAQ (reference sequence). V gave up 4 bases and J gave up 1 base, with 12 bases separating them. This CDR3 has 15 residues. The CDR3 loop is CASSSRDFGTDTQYF. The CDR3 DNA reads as TGTGCCAGCAGCTCCCGGGATTTCGGCACAGATACGCAGTATTTT.

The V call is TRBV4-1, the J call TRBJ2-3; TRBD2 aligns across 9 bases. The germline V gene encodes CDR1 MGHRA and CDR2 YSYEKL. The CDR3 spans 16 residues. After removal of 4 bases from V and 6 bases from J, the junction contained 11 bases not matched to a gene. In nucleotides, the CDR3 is TGCGCCAGCAGCCCGATGGGGGCGGGAGGGTTTGATACGCAGTATTTT. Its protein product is CASSPMGAGGFDTQYF.

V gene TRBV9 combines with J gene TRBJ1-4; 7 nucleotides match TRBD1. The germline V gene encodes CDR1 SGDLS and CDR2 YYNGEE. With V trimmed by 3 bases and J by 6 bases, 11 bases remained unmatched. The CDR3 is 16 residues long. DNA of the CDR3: TGTGCCAGCAGCGCCTATGACAGGGATCGGGATGAAAAACTGTTTTTT. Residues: CASSAYDRDRDEKLFF.

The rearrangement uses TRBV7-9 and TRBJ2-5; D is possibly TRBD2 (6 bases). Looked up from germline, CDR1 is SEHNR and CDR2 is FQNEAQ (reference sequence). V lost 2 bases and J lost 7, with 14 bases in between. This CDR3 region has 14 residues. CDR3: CASSLNVGGGTQYF. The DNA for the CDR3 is TGTGCCAGCAGCTTAAACGTTGGGGGAGGGACCCAGTACTTC.

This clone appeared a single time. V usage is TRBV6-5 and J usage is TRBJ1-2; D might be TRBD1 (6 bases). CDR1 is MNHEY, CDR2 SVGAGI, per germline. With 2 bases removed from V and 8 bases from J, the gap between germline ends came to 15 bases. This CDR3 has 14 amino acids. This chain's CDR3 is CASSYSGQGQGYTF. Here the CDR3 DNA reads TGTGCCAGCAGTTACAGCGGACAAGGACAGGGCTACACCTTC.

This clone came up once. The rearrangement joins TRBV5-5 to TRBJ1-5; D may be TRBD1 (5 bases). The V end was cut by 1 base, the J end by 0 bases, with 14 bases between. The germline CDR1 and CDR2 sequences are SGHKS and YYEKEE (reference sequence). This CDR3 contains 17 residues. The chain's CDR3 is CASSLYTGYYSNQPQHF. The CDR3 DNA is TGTGCCAGCAGCTTGTATACAGGATATTATAGCAATCAGCCCCAGCATTTT.

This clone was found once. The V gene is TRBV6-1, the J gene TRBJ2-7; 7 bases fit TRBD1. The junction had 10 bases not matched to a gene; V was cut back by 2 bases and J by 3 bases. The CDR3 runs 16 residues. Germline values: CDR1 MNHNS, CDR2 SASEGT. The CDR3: CASSEYFGQGVYEQYF. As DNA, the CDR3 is TGTGCCAGCAGTGAATATTTCGGGCAGGGGGTCTACGAGCAGTACTTC.

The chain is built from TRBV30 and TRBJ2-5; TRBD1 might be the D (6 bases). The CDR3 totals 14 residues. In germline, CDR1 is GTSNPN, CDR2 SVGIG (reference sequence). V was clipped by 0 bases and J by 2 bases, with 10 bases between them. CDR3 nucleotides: TGTGCCTGGAGTGTAGGGGGTCAACAAGAGACCCAGTACTTC. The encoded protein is CAWSVGGQQETQYF.